Listed below are T cell receptor beta chains from one sample, sequenced in a study of cytomegalovirus exposure and HLA in healthy donors. Produced via immunoSEQ multiplex PCR; TCRdb's table is partial and in-frame only. There are 100,000 or so clones in the sample; about 95% occur only once, and approximately 1% lies in the top ten. The specimen sequenced was PBMCs. These receptors were obtained from a young woman in good health and CMV-seronegative. CDR3s include the opening cysteine and the closing phenylalanine or tryptophan. D genes are given only for firm matches. Clone size, where shown, is once, few, many, or a class for clones that have expanded.

>NA|15|TRBV9|TRBJ2-7|TRBD1
CASSVAGQGKDEQYF
TGTGCCAGCAGCGTAGCGGGACAGGGTAAAGACGAGCAGTACTTC
>NA|16|TRBV7-8|TRBJ2-1|NA
CASSSLSFESYNEQFF
TGTGCCAGCAGCTCCCTAAGCTTCGAATCCTACAATGAGCAGTTCTTC
>NA|15|TRBV10-1|TRBJ2-7|NA
CASSASTGPPDEQYF
TGCGCCAGCAGTGCCTCGACAGGCCCTCCCGACGAGCAGTACTTC
>once|17|TRBV18|TRBJ2-3|NA
CASSPVNGGENTDTQYF
TGTGCCAGCTCCCCGGTCAATGGCGGGGAGAATACAGATACGCAGTATTTT
>NA|15|TRBV4-3|TRBJ2-7|TRBD1
CASSQVPDRGDEQYF
TGCGCCAGCAGCCAAGTTCCGGACAGGGGGGACGAGCAGTACTTC
>once|17|TRBV23-1|TRBJ2-3|TRBD2
CASRREREGGGTDTQYF
TGCGCCAGCCGAAGAGAGCGGGAGGGTGGAGGCACAGATACGCAGTATTTT
>NA|13|TRBV7-9|TRBJ2-7|NA
CASSPESRYEQYF
TGTGCCAGCAGCCCGGAGAGTCGCTACGAGCAGTACTTC
>NA|16|TRBV7-8|TRBJ2-3|TRBD2
CASSARLAESTDTQYF
TGTGCCAGCAGCGCGCGACTAGCGGAGAGCACAGATACGCAGTATTTT
>once|15|TRBV10-3|TRBJ2-5|NA
CAIATTGGSEETQYF
TGTGCCATCGCCACCACCGGGGGTTCCGAAGAGACCCAGTACTTC
>once|13|TRBV29-1|TRBJ2-7|TRBD2
CSVLDREGSEQYF
TGCAGCGTCCTGGACCGGGAGGGGTCCGAGCAGTACTTC
>NA|16|TRBV18|TRBJ1-2|TRBD1
CASSPRPGQTNYGYTF
TGTGCCAGCTCACCACGCCCGGGACAGACTAACTATGGCTACACCTTC
>NA|15|TRBV2|TRBJ2-7|TRBD1
CASSDGTGITYEQYF
TGTGCCAGCAGTGATGGGACAGGGATTACCTACGAGCAGTACTTC
>NA|16|TRBV11-2|TRBJ1-4|TRBD1
CASSLGGQVSNEKLFF
TGTGCCAGCAGCTTGGGGGGACAGGTGTCTAATGAAAAACTGTTTTTT
>once|14|TRBV9|TRBJ2-1|NA
CASSVGYSDNEQFF
TGTGCCAGCAGCGTAGGGTACAGTGACAATGAGCAGTTCTTC
>NA|14|TRBV7-3|TRBJ2-3|NA
CASSSSGWTDTQYF
TGTGCCAGCAGCTCTTCGGGGTGGACAGATACGCAGTATTTT
>NA|14|TRBV18|TRBJ1-2|NA
CASSPTNGDYGYTF
TGTGCCAGCTCACCAACAAACGGAGACTATGGCTACACCTTC
>NA|15|TRBV25-1|TRBJ1-2|TRBD1
CASSEYIGGGKGYTF
TGTGCCAGCAGTGAATATATTGGAGGGGGCAAGGGCTACACCTTC
>NA|15|TRBV5-4|TRBJ2-4|TRBD2
CASSHTSGAKNIQYF
TGTGCCAGCAGCCACACTAGCGGGGCCAAAAACATTCAGTACTTC
>NA|16|TRBV5-1|TRBJ2-3|NA
CASSLADRFDTDTQYF
TGCGCCAGCAGCTTGGCCGATAGATTTGACACAGATACGCAGTATTTT
>NA|13|TRBV5-4|TRBJ2-5|TRBD2
CASSLTGGPAQYF
TGTGCCAGCAGCTTGACGGGGGGGCCGGCCCAGTACTTC
>NA|18|TRBV15|TRBJ2-1|TRBD2
CATSGTSGRFSSYNEQFF
TGTGCCACCAGCGGGACTAGCGGGAGATTCAGCTCCTACAATGAGCAGTTCTTC
>NA|12|TRBV19|TRBJ1-2|NA
CASRLPEIGYTF
TGTGCCAGTAGACTCCCGGAGATTGGCTACACCTTC